A selection of T cell receptor beta chains follows, all from one sample in a study of human T cells and chemical hapten exposure. TCRdb redid the calling of the RACE reads with MiXCR, one entry per CDR3 protein. The sample contains roughly 360,000 distinct CDR3 sequences, more than 4.5% of which appear only once. The sequencing here drew on whole blood, taken in connection with sensitization to the hapten diphenylcyclopropenone (DPC). The source is a woman in her forties or fifties with alopecia areata. Some clones in this sample may be carry-over from other donors' samples. CDR3s include the opening cysteine and the closing phenylalanine or tryptophan. D genes are given only for firm matches. For some rows the clone size is stated as once, few or many, or as a class when expanded; others skip it.

V	J	size	D	CDR3	DNA
TRBV13	TRBJ1-4	many	-	CASTQGVTNEKLFF	TGTGCCAGCACCCAAGGGGTGACTAATGAAAAACTGTTTTTT
TRBV6-2/TRBV6-3	TRBJ2-5	-	-	CASRTTGETQYF	TGTGCCAGCAGGACTACTGGAGAGACCCAGTACTTC
TRBV5-6	TRBJ2-3	few	TRBD2	CASSWGELAGALGTDTQYF	TGTGCCAGCAGCTGGGGAGAACTAGCGGGGGCCCTTGGCACAGATACGCAGTATTTT
TRBV15	TRBJ1-2	few	-	CATSVRDTGYTF	TGTGCCACCAGCGTCCGGGACACGGGCTACACCTTC
TRBV27	TRBJ2-7	-	TRBD2	CASSLAGGPQSYEQYF	TGTGCCAGCAGTTTGGCGGGAGGGCCCCAATCCTACGAGCAGTACTTC
TRBV29-1	TRBJ2-2	many	-	CSVGSRSPIEELFF	TGCAGCGTTGGATCGCGTAGTCCTATCGAGGAGCTGTTTTTT
TRBV28	TRBJ2-7	many	-	CASSLFSPLEQYF	TGTGCCAGCAGTTTATTCTCCCCCCTCGAGCAGTACTTC
TRBV12-3/TRBV12-4	TRBJ2-3	many	-	CASSPQGRGGEDTQYF	TGTGCCAGCAGCCCTCAGGGAAGGGGTGGAGAAGATACGCAGTATTTT
TRBV5-1	TRBJ1-2	many	-	CASTGVREVNYGYTF	TGCGCCAGCACCGGGGTCAGGGAAGTTAACTATGGCTACACCTTC
TRBV4-1	TRBJ1-1	-	TRBD1	CASSQVTGEAAEAFF	TGCGCCAGCAGCCAAGTGACAGGGGAGGCGGCTGAAGCTTTCTTT
TRBV7-6	TRBJ2-5	many	TRBD1	CASSGDRGLGETQYF	TGTGCCAGCAGCGGGGACAGGGGGCTGGGTGAGACCCAGTACTTC
TRBV18	TRBJ1-3	-	-	CASSRNREDSGNTIYF	TGTGCCAGCTCACGCAACAGGGAAGACTCTGGAAACACCATATATTTT
TRBV12-3/TRBV12-4	TRBJ1-1	many	-	CASSEGRGWFGTEAFF	TGTGCCAGCAGTGAGGGACGCGGATGGTTCGGCACTGAAGCTTTCTTT
TRBV29-1	TRBJ2-2	many	-	CSVDSNTGELFF	TGCAGCGTTGATTCTAACACCGGGGAGCTGTTTTTT
TRBV25-1	TRBJ2-3	many	-	CASSEGQGPDTQYF	TGTGCCAGCAGTGAGGGTCAGGGCCCAGATACGCAGTATTTT
TRBV7-3	TRBJ1-1	few	TRBD1	CASSLKGPTAGQLNTEAFF	TGTGCCAGCAGCTTAAAGGGTCCCACCGCGGGACAGCTGAACACTGAAGCTTTCTTT
TRBV20-1	TRBJ2-7	many	TRBD2	CSVTGTSGTPSYEQYF	TGCAGTGTCACAGGGACTAGCGGGACTCCCTCCTACGAGCAGTACTTC
TRBV11-2	TRBJ1-1	many	-	CASSLIRTAPNTEAFF	TGTGCCAGCAGCTTAATCAGGACAGCCCCAAACACTGAAGCTTTCTTT
TRBV3-1	TRBJ1-1	many	-	CASSHRATEAFF	TGTGCCAGCAGCCACAGGGCCACTGAAGCTTTCTTT
TRBV7-2	TRBJ2-1	few	-	CASSLHMALSSYNEQFF	TGTGCCAGCAGCTTACATATGGCCTTAAGCTCCTACAATGAGCAGTTCTTC
TRBV12-3/TRBV12-4	TRBJ2-7	-	TRBD1	CASSLRTGGGNEQYF	TGTGCCAGCAGTCTCAGGACAGGGGGCGGGAACGAGCAGTACTTC
TRBV18	TRBJ2-7	many	-	CASSPPAGTTSYEQYF	TGTGCCAGCTCACCACCGGCCGGGACAACCTCCTACGAGCAGTACTTC
TRBV6-2/TRBV6-3	TRBJ1-2	-	-	CASSSTGGPYGYTF	TGTGCCAGCAGTTCCACCGGAGGGCCATATGGCTACACCTTC
TRBV5-1	TRBJ1-4	many	-	CASSLGNEKLFF	TGCGCCAGCAGCTTGGGAAATGAAAAACTGTTTTTT
TRBV30	TRBJ2-4	few	TRBD1	CAWSTTGGNIQYF	TGTGCCTGGAGTACTACAGGGGGCAACATTCAGTACTTC
TRBV20-1	TRBJ2-7	-	TRBD2	CSASSSGRSYEQYF	TGCAGTGCTAGCTCTAGCGGGCGTTCCTACGAGCAGTACTTC
TRBV5-6	TRBJ2-7	many	-	CASSLGGRSLTYEQYF	TGTGCCAGCAGCTTGGGGGGCAGGAGCTTAACCTACGAGCAGTACTTC
TRBV28	TRBJ2-3	many	TRBD2	CASRTSGSLMDRSAQYF	TGTGCCAGCCGGACTAGCGGGAGCTTGATGGATCGTTCAGCGCAGTATTTT
TRBV20-1	TRBJ2-3	many	TRBD2	CSASTSGRPDTQYF	TGCAGTGCTAGCACTAGCGGGAGACCAGATACGCAGTATTTT
TRBV29-1	TRBJ2-1	many	TRBD2	CSVVASGSWNEQFF	TGCAGCGTTGTGGCAAGCGGGAGTTGGAATGAGCAGTTCTTC
TRBV16	TRBJ2-6	-	-	CAVARGRGANVLTF	TGTGCCGTCGCTCGGGGGAGAGGGGCCAACGTCCTGACTTTC
TRBV6-2/TRBV6-3	TRBJ1-5	few	-	CASKNGEMNQPQHF	TGTGCCAGCAAGAACGGGGAAATGAATCAGCCCCAGCATTTT
TRBV19	TRBJ2-1	many	TRBD2	CASSLAEFNNEQFF	TGTGCCAGTAGCCTAGCGGAGTTTAACAATGAGCAGTTCTTC
TRBV6-1	TRBJ2-3	-	TRBD2	CASSETSGGATDTQYF	TGTGCCAGCAGTGAAACTAGCGGGGGGGCTACAGATACGCAGTATTTT
TRBV11-2	TRBJ2-4	many	-	CASSFTGRAKNIQYF	TGTGCCAGCAGCTTTACAGGGAGAGCCAAAAACATTCAGTACTTC
TRBV7-3	TRBJ2-6	few	-	CASSPDGGPLIGANVLTF	TGTGCCAGCAGCCCCGACGGGGGGCCCCTCATTGGGGCCAACGTCCTGACTTTC
TRBV5-1	TRBJ1-4	many	-	CASSPFGRGENEKLFF	TGCGCCAGCAGCCCGTTTGGAAGAGGGGAAAATGAAAAACTGTTTTTT
TRBV7-9	TRBJ1-2	many	-	CASRGIQNYGYTF	TGTGCCAGTAGGGGGATACAGAACTATGGCTACACCTTC
TRBV29-1	TRBJ1-2	few	-	CSARGLYGYTF	TGCAGCGCCAGGGGACTCTATGGCTACACCTTC
TRBV4-2	TRBJ2-5	few	TRBD2	CASSQDRGGGTQYF	TGTGCCAGCAGCCAAGATCGGGGCGGGGGTACCCAGTACTTC
TRBV20-1	TRBJ1-6	few	-	CSAGRRGQADSPLHF	TGCAGTGCTGGACGCCGAGGGCAAGCTGATTCACCCCTCCACTTT